The TCR beta chain under discussion was sequenced for a study of control samples from healthy donors and cancer patients. The V end lost 3 bases, the J end lost 3 bases, and 8 bases lay between the germline ends. Per germline, CDR1 WNHNN and CDR2 SYGVQD (reference sequence). This CDR3 is 13 amino acids long. The method was immunoSEQ multiplex PCR; TCRdb's version includes in-frame clones alone and lacks a portion of them. The sample lists 95,000 to 130,000 clones, over 90% occurring once. The sequencing input was blood. This receptor was obtained from a man aged 25-45 years in good health. The chain carries TRBV10-1 and TRBJ1-2, with no clear D. CDR3 bases: TGCGCCAGCAGTGAAATGGTCGACTATGGCTACACCTTC. Its protein product is CASSEMVDYGYTF.